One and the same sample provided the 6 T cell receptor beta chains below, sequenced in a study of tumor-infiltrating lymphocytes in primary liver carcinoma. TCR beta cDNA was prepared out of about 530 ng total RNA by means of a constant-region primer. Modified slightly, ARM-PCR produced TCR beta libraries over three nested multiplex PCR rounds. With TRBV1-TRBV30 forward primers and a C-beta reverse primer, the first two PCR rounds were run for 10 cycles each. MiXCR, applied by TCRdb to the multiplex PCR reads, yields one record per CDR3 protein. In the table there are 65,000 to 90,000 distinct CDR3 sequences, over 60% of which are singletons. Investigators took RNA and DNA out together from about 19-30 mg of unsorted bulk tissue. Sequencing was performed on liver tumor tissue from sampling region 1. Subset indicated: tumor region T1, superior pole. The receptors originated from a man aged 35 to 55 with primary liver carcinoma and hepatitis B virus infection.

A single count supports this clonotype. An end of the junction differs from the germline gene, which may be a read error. CDR3 loop: CAISSSHSGANVLTF. CDR3 DNA: TGTGCCATCAGTTCTAGCCACTCTGGGGCCAACGTCCTGACTTTC. The chain combines TRBV6-2 or TRBV6-3 with TRBJ2-6; D may be TRBD2 (5 bases). The CDR3 runs 15 residues. From germline, CDR1 is MNHEY and CDR2 SVGEGT.

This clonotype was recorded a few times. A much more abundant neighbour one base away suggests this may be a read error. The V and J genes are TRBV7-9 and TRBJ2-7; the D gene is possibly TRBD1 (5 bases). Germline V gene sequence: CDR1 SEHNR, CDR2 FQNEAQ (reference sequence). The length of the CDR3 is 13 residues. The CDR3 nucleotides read TGTGTCAGCAGCTCGACAGCTCAGGACGAGCAGTACTTC. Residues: CVSSSTAQDEQYF.

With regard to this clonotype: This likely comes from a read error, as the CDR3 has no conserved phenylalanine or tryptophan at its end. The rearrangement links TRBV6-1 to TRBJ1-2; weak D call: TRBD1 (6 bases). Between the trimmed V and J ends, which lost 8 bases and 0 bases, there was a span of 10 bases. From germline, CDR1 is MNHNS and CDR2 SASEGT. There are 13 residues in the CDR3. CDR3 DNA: TGTGCCAGCCGGGACACCACTAACTATGGCTACACCATC. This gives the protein CASRDTTNYGYTI.

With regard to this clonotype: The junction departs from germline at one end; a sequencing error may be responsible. CDR3: CASSLRLPHSTDTQYF. CDR3 coding DNA: TGTGCCAGCAGTTTGAGGCTCCCCCATAGCACAGACACGCAGTATTTT. The V and J genes are TRBV12-3 or TRBV12-4 and TRBJ2-3; D call uncertain. The CDR3 spans 16 residues.

Here the CDR3 reads CSADKITEETQYF. CDR3 coding DNA: TGCAGCGCTGACAAGATAACCGAAGAGACCCAGTACTTC. The chain uses TRBV29-1 and TRBJ2-5; no firm D call. The CDR3 has 13 amino acids. V gave up 7 bases and J gave up 3 bases, with 15 bases separating them. Germline V gene sequence: CDR1 SQVTM, CDR2 ANQGSEA.

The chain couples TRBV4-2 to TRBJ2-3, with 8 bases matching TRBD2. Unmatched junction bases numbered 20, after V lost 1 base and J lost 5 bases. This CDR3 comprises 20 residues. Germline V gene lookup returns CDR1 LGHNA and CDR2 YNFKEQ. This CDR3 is CASSQGGGAGTSGKGDTQYF. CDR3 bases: TGTGCCAGCAGCCAAGGAGGAGGGGCCGGGACTAGTGGGAAGGGAGATACGCAGTATTTT.